These 13 T cell receptor beta chains were all obtained from the same sample, sequenced in a study of blood T cell repertoires in COVID-19. The assay was immunoSEQ multiplex PCR, and TCRdb's table has in-frame clones only and misses some. The sample yields 300,000 to 450,000 clones, approximately 88% seen once. The sample taken for sequencing was peripheral blood. Receptor source: a young woman with COVID-19, enrolled during active disease.

The J gene is TRBJ2-3, the V gene TRBV19; 10 bases align to TRBD2. Germline loops: CDR1 LNHDA, CDR2 SQIVND (reference sequence). V trimming: 10 bases; J trimming: 4 bases; junction bases outside the gene matches: 2. The CDR3 totals 12 residues. The CDR3 reads CATSGSADTQYF. CDR3 coding DNA: TGTGCCACTAGCGGGAGTGCAGATACGCAGTATTTT.

The V call is TRBV5-1, the J call TRBJ1-1; TRBD1 might be the D (6 bases). The CDR3 length is 14 residues. Germline CDR1 reads SGHRS; CDR2 reads YFSETQ. Deletions cut 1 base from V and 5 bases from J, with 12 bases between. The CDR3 is CASSLTQGGTEAFF. The CDR3 DNA reads as TGCGCCAGCAGCTTGACACAGGGTGGGACTGAAGCTTTCTTT.

The chain recombines TRBV27 with TRBJ1-5; no reliable D call. Germline V lookup: CDR1 MNHEY, CDR2 SMNVEV (reference sequence). V gave up 5 bases and J gave up 5 bases, with 10 bases separating them. The CDR3 contains 13 residues. The CDR3 DNA reads TGTGCCAGCAGTGGCGGGCCCGATCAGCCCCAGCATTTT. The encoded protein is CASSGGPDQPQHF.

The J gene is TRBJ2-7, the V gene TRBV5-1, with D tentatively TRBD2 (5 bases). This CDR3 has 12 residues. Germline V gives CDR1 SGHRS, CDR2 YFSETQ. With 4 bases removed from V and 7 bases from J, the gap between germline ends came to 12 bases. Here the CDR3 reads CASSPTAEEQYF. CDR3 DNA sequence: TGCGCCAGCAGCCCCACAGCGGAGGAGCAGTACTTC. Together with reference TRBV5-1 and TRBJ2-7, the CDR3 gives the full variable domain: KAGVTQTPRYLIKTRGQQVTLSCSPISGHRSVSWYQQTPGQGLQFLFEYFSETQRNKGNFPGRFSGRQFSNSRSEMNVSTLELGDSALYLCASSPTAEEQYFGPGTRLTVT.

The chain has TRBV6-4 and TRBJ1-5; possibly TRBD1 for D (6 bases). Germline-derived CDR1 and CDR2 are MRHNA and SNTAGT. The CDR3 length is 14 residues. Trimming removed 6 bases at V and 6 bases at J, with 15 bases between. DNA of the CDR3: TGTGCCAGCAGACCACAGGGCCCAGGTCAGCCCCAGCATTTT. Its protein product is CASRPQGPGQPQHF.

The CDR3 loop reads CASSYSRTGEVLNEQYF. CDR3 nucleotide sequence: TGTGCCAGCAGTTACTCACGAACAGGGGAAGTCCTGAACGAGCAGTACTTC. J is TRBJ2-7 and V is TRBV6-2 or TRBV6-3; 7 bases are shared with TRBD1. Germline values: CDR1 MNHEY, CDR2 SVGEGT. After removal of 0 bases from V and 5 bases from J, the junction contained 13 bases not matched to a gene. The CDR3 sequence is 17 residues long.

In DNA form, the CDR3 reads TGTGCCAGCAGGGCCCATGGGGGGGGGCGCCCCACTAACTATGGCTACACCTTC. Translating gives CASRAHGGGRPTNYGYTF. The chain recombines TRBV2 with TRBJ1-2; D possibly corresponds to TRBD1 (6 bases). The CDR3 is 18 amino acids. V lost 6 bases to trimming and J lost 0 bases, with 23 bases between them. Per the germline V gene, CDR1 is SNHLY and CDR2 is FYNNEI.

This clone was found once. The chain links TRBV7-2 to TRBJ2-6; D remains ambiguous. V was cut by 2 bases and J by 2 bases, with 10 bases left in between. Germline assignment: CDR1 SGHTA and CDR2 FQGNSA. This CDR3 is 16 amino acids long. The CDR3 region has the DNA TGTGCCAGCAGCTTAACCTGGTCGGCTGGGGCCAACGTCCTGACTTTC. Amino acid sequence: CASSLTWSAGANVLTF.

V usage is TRBV5-6 and J usage is TRBJ2-3; 8 bases are shared with TRBD2. Germline CDR1 and CDR2: SGHDT and YYEEEE. This CDR3 is built from 15 residues. The J segment lost 0 bases and the V segment lost 4 bases, leaving 4 bases of the junction unmatched. CDR3 amino acids: CASSALAGSTDTQYF. The CDR3 DNA reads TGTGCCAGCAGCGCCTTAGCGGGGAGCACAGATACGCAGTATTTT. Full variable domain (outside the CDR3, taken from reference TRBV5-6 and TRBJ2-3): DAGVTQSPTHLIKTRGQQVTLRCSPKSGHDTVSWYQQALGQGPQFIFQYYEEEERQRGNFPDRFSGHQFPNYSSELNVNALLLGDSALYLCASSALAGSTDTQYFGPGTRLTVL.

The chain carries TRBV2 and TRBJ1-6; D is undetermined. The CDR3 has 14 amino acids. Germline CDR1 and CDR2: SNHLY and FYNNEI. V lost 3 bases and J 5 bases, leaving 8 bases between the germline ends. CDR3 region: CASSERRNNSPLHF. The CDR3 nucleotides are TGTGCCAGCAGTGAGAGGCGGAATAATTCACCCCTCCACTTT.

The rearrangement uses TRBV7-2 and TRBJ2-6; tentatively, D is TRBD2 (7 bases). Germline V gene sequence: CDR1 SGHTA, CDR2 FQGNSA. The CDR3 covers 19 residues. V lost 5 bases and J 0 bases, leaving 20 bases between the germline ends. The CDR3 DNA is TGTGCCAGCAGCCCGAGGGGGGGCCGGTCTAGCTCTGGGGCCAACGTCCTGACTTTC. This encodes CASSPRGGRSSSGANVLTF.

In this sample, this clone turned up once. The same CDR3 is also encoded by other DNA sequences in this sample. The genes are TRBV2 and TRBJ1-2, with 11 bases that match TRBD1. The V gene end was trimmed by 6 bases and the J gene end by 8 bases; junction bases not matched to a gene: 8. Looked up from germline, CDR1 is SNHLY and CDR2 is FYNNEI. CDR3 size: 14 residues. CDR3: CASREDRGLGGYTF. The CDR3 coding sequence is TGTGCCAGCAGAGAGGACAGGGGGCTCGGGGGCTACACCTTC.

J is TRBJ2-5 and V is TRBV29-1; the match to TRBD1 covers 9 bases. This CDR3 is built from 17 residues. The germline CDR1 and CDR2 sequences are SQVTM and ANQGSEA. The V segment lost 8 bases and the J segment 2 bases; nucleotides outside the gene matches: 18. CDR3: CSLKMWGRTGEQETQYF. CDR3 coding DNA: TGCAGCCTGAAGATGTGGGGGAGGACAGGGGAGCAAGAGACCCAGTACTTC.